A selection of T cell receptor beta chains follows, all from one sample in a study of T cells in Graves' hyperthyroidism and ophthalmopathy. Via MiXCR, TCRdb re-called the multiplex PCR reads, giving one row per CDR3 protein. The sample lists about 460,000 distinct CDR3 sequences, about 20% occurring once. Sample: blood. The origin of the receptors is a woman aged 65 to 85 with Graves' ophthalmopathy. CDR3s include the opening cysteine and the closing phenylalanine or tryptophan. D genes are given only for firm matches. The size of a clone is reported for some rows only, either as once, few or many, or as a class for expanded clones.

D	V	size	J	CDR3	DNA
NA	TRBV7-3	NA	TRBJ1-6	CASSHAAGKGSPLHF	TGTGCCAGCAGCCACGCGGCAGGCAAGGGTTCACCCCTCCACTTT
NA	TRBV6-1	NA	TRBJ1-5	CASSDRDYSNQPQHF	TGTGCCAGCAGTGACAGAGACTATAGCAATCAGCCCCAGCATTTT
TRBD1	TRBV5-1	few	TRBJ1-2	CASSFSDRNGYTF	TGCGCCAGCAGCTTTTCGGACAGGAATGGCTACACCTTC
TRBD2	TRBV20-1	NA	TRBJ2-6	CSARDGAGAGANVLTF	TGCAGTGCTAGAGATGGAGCGGGAGCTGGGGCCAACGTCCTGACTTTC
NA	TRBV7-9	few	TRBJ2-1	CASSNPRGQTHSSYNEQFF	TGTGCCAGCAGCAACCCCAGGGGCCAAACACATAGCTCCTACAATGAGCAGTTCTTC
NA	TRBV29-1	few	TRBJ2-3	CSVAQGTDTQYF	TGCAGCGTGGCCCAGGGAACAGATACGCAGTATTTT
NA	TRBV20-1	NA	TRBJ2-7	CSASPLPWEQYF	TGCAGTGCTAGCCCCCTCCCCTGGGAGCAGTACTTC
TRBD2	TRBV4-1	NA	TRBJ2-3	CASSQGPGGRTDTQYF	TGCGCCAGCAGCCAAGGTCCCGGCGGGAGGACAGATACGCAGTATTTT
NA	TRBV5-1	few	TRBJ1-1	CASRYTRTMNTEAFF	TGCGCCAGCAGATATACACGGACGATGAACACTGAAGCTTTCTTT
TRBD2	TRBV6-2/TRBV6-3	few	TRBJ2-5	CASKTSGAQETQYF	TGTGCCAGCAAGACTAGCGGGGCCCAAGAGACCCAGTACTTC
NA	TRBV2	NA	TRBJ2-1	CASSVEGMSSYNEQFF	TGTGCCAGCAGTGTGGAGGGGATGAGCTCCTACAATGAGCAGTTCTTC
NA	TRBV2	NA	TRBJ2-1	CALKTYNEQFF	TGTGCCCTAAAGACCTACAATGAGCAGTTCTTC
NA	TRBV6-2/TRBV6-3	few	TRBJ2-1	CASSRGVSPHNEQFF	TGTGCCAGCAGTCGCGGAGTTTCCCCCCACAATGAGCAGTTCTTC
TRBD2	TRBV2	many	TRBJ2-1	CASTQTSGLLLYNEQFF	TGTGCCAGCACCCAGACTAGCGGACTACTCTTGTACAATGAGCAGTTCTTC
TRBD1	TRBV20-1	NA	TRBJ2-1	CSALSRTGDEQFF	TGCAGTGCTCTAAGTAGGACAGGGGATGAGCAGTTCTTC
TRBD1	TRBV12-3/TRBV12-4	many	TRBJ2-1	CASSLRGQGAYNEQFF	TGTGCCAGCAGTTTAAGAGGGCAGGGGGCTTACAATGAGCAGTTCTTC
NA	TRBV30	few	TRBJ1-2	CAWSVHGRERDGYTF	TGTGCCTGGAGTGTTCATGGTCGGGAAAGGGATGGCTACACCTTC
NA	TRBV5-1	NA	TRBJ1-5	CASSPGGRGYSNQPQHF	TGCGCCAGCAGCCCCGGAGGCAGGGGCTATAGCAATCAGCCCCAGCATTTT
NA	TRBV7-9	NA	TRBJ2-3	CASSLEVDTQYF	TGTGCCAGCAGCTTAGAGGTTGATACGCAGTATTTT
NA	TRBV20-1	NA	TRBJ2-1	CSAQTRIVAYNEQFF	TGCAGTGCCCAAACTCGAATAGTAGCCTACAATGAGCAGTTCTTC
NA	TRBV7-3	few	TRBJ2-3	CASSTGPAGTDTQYF	TGTGCCAGCAGCACCGGACCCGCTGGCACAGATACGCAGTATTTT
TRBD2	TRBV20-1	few	TRBJ2-1	CSAGGTSGRGSYNEQFF	TGCAGTGCTGGAGGGACTAGCGGGAGGGGATCCTACAATGAGCAGTTCTTC
NA	TRBV20-1	NA	TRBJ2-1	CSARRVNEQFF	TGCAGTGCTAGGAGGGTTAATGAGCAGTTCTTC
NA	TRBV5-1	few	TRBJ2-7	CASSLGASGSSYEQYF	TGCGCCAGCAGCCTGGGAGCTAGTGGTTCGTCCTACGAGCAGTACTTC
TRBD1	TRBV6-1	NA	TRBJ2-3	CASTDRDRGTDTQYF	TGTGCCAGCACGGACCGGGACAGGGGCACAGATACGCAGTATTTT
NA	TRBV6-1	few	TRBJ2-2	CASSEVAGVPGELFF	TGTGCCAGCAGTGAAGTTGCTGGGGTGCCCGGGGAGCTGTTTTTT
NA	TRBV6-1	NA	TRBJ2-1	CASSPPGTAGPQFF	TGTGCCAGCAGCCCCCCCGGGACGGCGGGTCCTCAGTTCTTC
NA	TRBV7-2	many	TRBJ1-5	CASSLQAGQPQHF	TGTGCCAGCAGCTTACAGGCGGGTCAGCCCCAGCATTTT
NA	TRBV12-3/TRBV12-4	NA	TRBJ2-7	CASSFSGPREEQYF	TGTGCCAGCTCATTTTCGGGACCTCGGGAGGAGCAGTACTTC
NA	TRBV29-1	NA	TRBJ1-2	CSVSKDRLNGYTF	TGCAGCGTCTCCAAAGACCGTCTGAATGGCTACACCTTC
TRBD1	TRBV5-1	NA	TRBJ2-1	CASSPWTGVGYNEQFF	TGCGCCAGCAGCCCCTGGACAGGGGTGGGCTACAATGAGCAGTTCTTC
NA	TRBV19	NA	TRBJ1-2	CASSAGQLLYGYTF	TGTGCCAGTAGTGCCGGACAGCTTCTTTATGGCTACACCTTC
TRBD2	TRBV2	many	TRBJ2-7	CASSEGLAGTEQYF	TGTGCCAGCAGTGAAGGGCTAGCGGGGACCGAGCAGTACTTC
NA	TRBV9	NA	TRBJ2-5	CASSVSHQETQYF	TGTGCCAGCAGCGTATCCCACCAAGAGACCCAGTACTTC
TRBD2	TRBV19	NA	TRBJ2-6	CAWSTGLAGANVLTF	TGTGCCTGGAGTACCGGACTAGCGGGGGCCAACGTCCTGACTTTC
TRBD2	TRBV7-3	few	TRBJ2-5	CASSLTDGGRETQYF	TGTGCCAGCAGCTTAACGGATGGCGGGAGGGAGACCCAGTACTTC
NA	TRBV5-1	many	TRBJ1-6	CASSLDFSWGSPLHF	TGCGCCAGCAGCTTGGACTTTTCCTGGGGATCACCCCTCCACTTT
NA	TRBV5-4	few	TRBJ2-7	CASSSGGAISYEQYF	TGTGCCAGCAGCTCCGGGGGTGCAATCTCCTACGAGCAGTACTTC
NA	TRBV28	NA	TRBJ1-1	CASSFLRDTEAFF	TGTGCCAGCAGTTTCCTCAGGGACACTGAAGCTTTCTTT
TRBD1	TRBV28	many	TRBJ1-1	CASSFGQEIMNTEAFF	TGTGCCAGCAGTTTCGGACAGGAAATAATGAACACTGAAGCTTTCTTT
TRBD1	TRBV5-4	NA	TRBJ1-6	CASSQGQLSYNSPLHF	TGTGCCAGCAGCCAGGGACAGCTCTCCTATAATTCACCCCTCCACTTT
NA	TRBV28	few	TRBJ1-4	CASSSPPGEKLFF	TGTGCCAGCAGTTCTCCCCCCGGAGAAAAACTGTTTTTT
TRBD1	TRBV6-1	few	TRBJ1-2	CASRDRLNYGYTF	TGTGCCAGCAGGGACAGGCTGAACTATGGCTACACCTTC
NA	TRBV11-2	many	TRBJ1-6	CASSPGVNSPLHF	TGTGCCAGCAGCCCAGGGGTAAATTCACCCCTCCACTTT
NA	TRBV11-2	NA	TRBJ2-6	CASSLANGANVLTF	TGTGCCAGCAGCTTAGCTAACGGGGCCAACGTCCTGACTTTC
NA	TRBV6-1	NA	TRBJ1-5	CASSLTTDQPQHF	TGTGCCAGCAGTTTGACCACAGATCAGCCCCAGCATTTT
TRBD2	TRBV30	NA	TRBJ2-1	CAWNGLAGTNEQFF	TGTGCCTGGAACGGACTAGCGGGAACCAATGAGCAGTTCTTC
TRBD1	TRBV6-2/TRBV6-3	NA	TRBJ1-1	CASSSRTGDTEAFF	TGTGCCAGCAGTTCCCGGACAGGTGACACTGAAGCTTTCTTT
TRBD1	TRBV5-1	NA	TRBJ2-1	CASKRTGRLNSYNEQFF	TGCGCCAGTAAAAGGACAGGGCGGTTAAACTCCTACAATGAGCAGTTCTTC
TRBD2	TRBV5-1	NA	TRBJ2-2	CASSSGLAGRAGELFF	TGCGCCAGCAGCTCGGGACTAGCGGGAAGAGCCGGGGAGCTGTTTTTT
NA	TRBV20-1	few	TRBJ1-4	CSAPTGGANEKLFF	TGCAGTGCTCCTACAGGAGGTGCTAATGAAAAACTGTTTTTT
TRBD1	TRBV6-2/TRBV6-3	many	TRBJ1-6	CASSYAGTARRPLHF	TGTGCCAGCAGTTACGCTGGGACAGCACGACGACCCCTCCACTTT
NA	TRBV20-1	NA	TRBJ1-2	CSARDTGVYGYTF	TGCAGTGCTAGAGATACCGGGGTCTATGGCTACACCTTC